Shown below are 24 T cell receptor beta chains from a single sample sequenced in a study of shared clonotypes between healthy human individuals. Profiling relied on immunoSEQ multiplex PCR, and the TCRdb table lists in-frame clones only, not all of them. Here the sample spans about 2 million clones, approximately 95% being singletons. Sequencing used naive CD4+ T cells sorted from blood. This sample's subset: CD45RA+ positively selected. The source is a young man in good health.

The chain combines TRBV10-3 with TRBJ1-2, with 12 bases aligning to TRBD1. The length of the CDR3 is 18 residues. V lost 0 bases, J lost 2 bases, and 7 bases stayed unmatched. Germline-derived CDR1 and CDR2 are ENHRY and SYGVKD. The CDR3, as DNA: TGTGCCATCAGTGAGTCGAAGGGGACAGGGGGCCTGAACTATGGCTACACCTTC. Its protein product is CAISESKGTGGLNYGYTF.

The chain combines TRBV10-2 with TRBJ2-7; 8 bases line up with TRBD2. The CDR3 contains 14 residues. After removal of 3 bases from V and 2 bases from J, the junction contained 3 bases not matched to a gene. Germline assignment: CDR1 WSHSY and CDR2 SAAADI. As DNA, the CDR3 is TGCGCCAGCAGTGATACGGGAGGGCCCTACGAGCAGTACTTC. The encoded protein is CASSDTGGPYEQYF.

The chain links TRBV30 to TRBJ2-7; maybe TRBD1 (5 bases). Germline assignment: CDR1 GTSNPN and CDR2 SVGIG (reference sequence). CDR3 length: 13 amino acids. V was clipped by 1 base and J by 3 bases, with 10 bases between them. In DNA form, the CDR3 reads TGTGCCTGGAGTGACAAGGGGTTCTACGAGCAGTACTTC. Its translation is CAWSDKGFYEQYF.

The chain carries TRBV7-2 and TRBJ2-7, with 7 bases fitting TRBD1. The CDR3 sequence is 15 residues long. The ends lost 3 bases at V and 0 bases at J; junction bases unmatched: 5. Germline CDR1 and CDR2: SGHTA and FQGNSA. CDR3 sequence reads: CASSLGTDSSYEQYF. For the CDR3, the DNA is TGTGCCAGCAGCTTGGGGACAGACAGCTCCTACGAGCAGTACTTC.

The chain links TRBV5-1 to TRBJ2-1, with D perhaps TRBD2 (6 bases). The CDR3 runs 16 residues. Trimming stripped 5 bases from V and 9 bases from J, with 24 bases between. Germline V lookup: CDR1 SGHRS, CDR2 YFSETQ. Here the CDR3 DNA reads TGCGCCAGCAGTTCCCCCACTAGCCGGCTGGAGGGTGAGCAGTTCTTC. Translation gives CASSSPTSRLEGEQFF.

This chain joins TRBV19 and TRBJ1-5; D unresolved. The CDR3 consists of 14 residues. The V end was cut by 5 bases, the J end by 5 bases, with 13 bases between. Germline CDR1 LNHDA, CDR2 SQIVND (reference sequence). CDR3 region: CASSLGHTDQPQHF. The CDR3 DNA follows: TGTGCCAGTAGTCTAGGTCACACGGATCAGCCCCAGCATTTT.

The CDR3 region is CASSPLGQGKTQYF. CDR3 bases: TGTGCCAGCAGCCCGCTGGGACAGGGAAAGACCCAGTACTTC. The chain couples TRBV7-2 to TRBJ2-5; TRBD1 matches at 9 bases. The CDR3 has 14 amino acids. CDR1 SGHTA and CDR2 FQGNSA come from the germline V gene. The trim removed 5 bases at V and 6 bases at J, leaving 7 bases unmatched.

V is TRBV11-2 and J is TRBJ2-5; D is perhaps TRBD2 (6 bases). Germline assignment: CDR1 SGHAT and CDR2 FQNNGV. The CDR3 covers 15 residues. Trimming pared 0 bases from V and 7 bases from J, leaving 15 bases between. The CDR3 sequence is CASSLDGGKKGTQYF. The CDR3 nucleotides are TGTGCCAGCAGCTTAGATGGGGGGAAAAAGGGGACCCAGTACTTC.

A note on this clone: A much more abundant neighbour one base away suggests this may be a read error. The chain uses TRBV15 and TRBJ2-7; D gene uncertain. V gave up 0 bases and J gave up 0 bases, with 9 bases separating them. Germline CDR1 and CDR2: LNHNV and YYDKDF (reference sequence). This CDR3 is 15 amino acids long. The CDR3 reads CATSRDGNRSYEQYF. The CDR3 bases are TGTGCCACCAGCAGAGATGGCAACCGCTCCTACGAGCAGTACTTC.

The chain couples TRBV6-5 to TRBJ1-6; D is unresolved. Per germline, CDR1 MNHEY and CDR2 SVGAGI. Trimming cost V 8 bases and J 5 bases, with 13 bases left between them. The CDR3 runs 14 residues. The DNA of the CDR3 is TGTGCCAGCCACTTGGTGCAGAATAATTCACCCCTCCACTTT. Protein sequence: CASHLVQNNSPLHF.

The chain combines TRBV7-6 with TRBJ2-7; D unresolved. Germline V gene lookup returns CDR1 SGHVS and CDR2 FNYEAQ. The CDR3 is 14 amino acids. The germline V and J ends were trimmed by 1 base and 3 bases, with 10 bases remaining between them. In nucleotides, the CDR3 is TGTGCCAGCAGCTTAGGCGAAGGGTTCTACGAGCAGTACTTC. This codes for CASSLGEGFYEQYF.

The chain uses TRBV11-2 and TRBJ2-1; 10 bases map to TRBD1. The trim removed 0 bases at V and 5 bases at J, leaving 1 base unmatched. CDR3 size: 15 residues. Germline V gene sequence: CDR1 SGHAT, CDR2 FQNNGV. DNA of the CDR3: TGTGCCAGCAGCTTAGAAGGACAGGGGGACAATGAGCAGTTCTTC. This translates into CASSLEGQGDNEQFF.

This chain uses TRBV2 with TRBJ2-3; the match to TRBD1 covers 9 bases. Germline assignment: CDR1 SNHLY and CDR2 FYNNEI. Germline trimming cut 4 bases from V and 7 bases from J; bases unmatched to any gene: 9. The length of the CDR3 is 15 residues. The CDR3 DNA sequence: TGTGCCAGCAGTGTAATGGGACAGGGAGTAAATACGCAGTATTTT. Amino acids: CASSVMGQGVNTQYF.

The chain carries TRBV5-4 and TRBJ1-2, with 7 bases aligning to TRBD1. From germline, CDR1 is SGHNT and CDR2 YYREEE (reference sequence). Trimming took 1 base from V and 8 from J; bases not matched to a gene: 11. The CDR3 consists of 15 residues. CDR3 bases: TGTGCCAGCAGCTTGTCTAAACAGGGGATACGGGGCTACACCTTC. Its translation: CASSLSKQGIRGYTF. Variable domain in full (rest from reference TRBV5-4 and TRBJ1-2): ETGVTQSPTHLIKTRGQQVTLRCSSQSGHNTVSWYQQALGQGPQFIFQYYREEENGRGNFPPRFSGLQFPNYSSELNVNALELDDSALYLCASSLSKQGIRGYTFGSGTRLTVV.

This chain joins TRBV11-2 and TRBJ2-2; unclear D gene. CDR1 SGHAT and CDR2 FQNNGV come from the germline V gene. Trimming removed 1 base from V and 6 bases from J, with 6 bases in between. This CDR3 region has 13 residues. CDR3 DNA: TGTGCCAGCAGCTTAGTCTACGCCGGGGAGCTGTTTTTT. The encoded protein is CASSLVYAGELFF. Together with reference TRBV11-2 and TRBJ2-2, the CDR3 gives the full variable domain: EAGVAQSPRYKIIEKRQSVAFWCNPISGHATLYWYQQILGQGPKLLIQFQNNGVVDDSQLPKDRFSAERLKGVDSTLKIQPAKLEDSAVYLCASSLVYAGELFFGEGSRLTVL.

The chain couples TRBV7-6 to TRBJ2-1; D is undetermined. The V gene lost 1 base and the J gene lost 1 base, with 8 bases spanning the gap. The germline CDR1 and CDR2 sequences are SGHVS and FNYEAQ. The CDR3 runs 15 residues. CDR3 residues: CASSLVSGSYNEQFF. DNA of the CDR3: TGTGCCAGCAGCTTAGTGTCCGGTTCCTACAATGAGCAGTTCTTC.

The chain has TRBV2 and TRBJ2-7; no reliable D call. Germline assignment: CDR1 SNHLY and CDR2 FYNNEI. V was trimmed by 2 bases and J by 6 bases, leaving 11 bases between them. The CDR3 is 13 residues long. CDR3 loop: CASSERRPTEQYF. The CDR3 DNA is TGTGCCAGCAGTGAACGGCGGCCCACCGAGCAGTACTTC.

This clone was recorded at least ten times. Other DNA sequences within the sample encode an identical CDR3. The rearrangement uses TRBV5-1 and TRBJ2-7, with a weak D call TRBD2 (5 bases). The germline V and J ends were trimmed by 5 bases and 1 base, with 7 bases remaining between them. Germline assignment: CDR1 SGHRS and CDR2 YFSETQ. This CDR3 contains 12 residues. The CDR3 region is CASSRDSYEQYF. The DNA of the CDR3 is TGCGCCAGCAGTCGGGATTCCTACGAGCAGTACTTC.

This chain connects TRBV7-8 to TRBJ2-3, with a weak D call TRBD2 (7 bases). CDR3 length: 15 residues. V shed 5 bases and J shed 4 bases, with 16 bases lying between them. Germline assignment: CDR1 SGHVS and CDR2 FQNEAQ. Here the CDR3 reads CASSTTSGGSDTQYF. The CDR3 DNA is TGTGCCAGCAGCACCACTTCGGGGGGCTCAGATACGCAGTATTTT.

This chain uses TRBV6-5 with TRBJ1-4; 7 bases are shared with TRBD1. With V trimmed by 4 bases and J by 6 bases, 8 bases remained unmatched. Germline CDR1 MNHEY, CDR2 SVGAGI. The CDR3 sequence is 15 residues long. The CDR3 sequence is CASSSHLDRDEKLFF. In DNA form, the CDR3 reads TGTGCCAGCAGTTCACACCTCGACAGGGATGAAAAACTGTTTTTT.

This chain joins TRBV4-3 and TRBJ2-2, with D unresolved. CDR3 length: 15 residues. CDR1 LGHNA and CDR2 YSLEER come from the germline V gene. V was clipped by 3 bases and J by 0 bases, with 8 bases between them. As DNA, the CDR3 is TGCGCCAGCAGCCATTGGACGGCGAACACCGGGGAGCTGTTTTTT. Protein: CASSHWTANTGELFF.

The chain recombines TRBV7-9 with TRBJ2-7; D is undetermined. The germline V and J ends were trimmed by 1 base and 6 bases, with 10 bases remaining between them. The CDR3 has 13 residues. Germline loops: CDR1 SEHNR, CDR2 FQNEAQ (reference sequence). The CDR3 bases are TGTGCCAGCAGCTTAGTTGGCAAAGGCGAGCAGTACTTC. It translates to CASSLVGKGEQYF.

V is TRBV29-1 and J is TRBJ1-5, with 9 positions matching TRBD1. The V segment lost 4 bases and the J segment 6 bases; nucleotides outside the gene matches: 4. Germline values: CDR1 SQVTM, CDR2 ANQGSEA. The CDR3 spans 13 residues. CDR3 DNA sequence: TGCAGCGTTGCCCCGGACAGGGGTCAGCCCCAGCATTTT. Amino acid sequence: CSVAPDRGQPQHF.

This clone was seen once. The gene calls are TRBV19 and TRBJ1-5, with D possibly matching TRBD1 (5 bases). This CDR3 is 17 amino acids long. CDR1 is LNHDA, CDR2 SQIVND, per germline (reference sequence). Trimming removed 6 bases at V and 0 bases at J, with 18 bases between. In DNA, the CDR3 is TGTGCCAGTAGCGATACCGGGACGGCTTATAGCAATCAGCCCCAGCATTTT. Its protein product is CASSDTGTAYSNQPQHF.